The text below deals with one TCR beta chain. This clonotype appeared many times. Its antigen is not yet known. No qualities accompany the bases; no much larger clone lies one base away. The sample is drawn from a study of T cell repertoires in cytomegalovirus infection (dated by TCRdb to the late 2010s). With regard to the full study: Recently identified HLA-C-restricted CMV epitopes, whose presentation resists viral immunomodulation, were targeted by peptide stimulations together with well-studied HLA-B-restricted epitopes. Because public TCR beta signatures pointed to carriage of CMV infection together with the matching HLA type, the HLA type of each donor mattered for the analysis.

Points the paper makes about the study in general: Carriers of CMV infection plus the relevant HLA type were discriminated by the cumulative frequency of public TCR beta family members in the study cohort and in an independent 352-donor cohort. The ex vivo response was dominated by HLA-C-restricted CMV-specific TCR beta clonotypes, which also provided the single most frequent clonotype in two of eight donors.

Sample treatment or condition, as interpreted from the label and publication: in vitro stimulation with specific CMV peptide epitopes to enrich CMV-specific T cells. The CDR3, cysteine through phenylalanine, is 14 amino acids long. The DNA shown is the 42-base CDR3, in frame from base 1. Between the V and J ends, shortened by 3 bases and 1 base respectively, the junction contains 6 bases. Sequencing used an Illumina HiSeq 1500. TCRdb applied fastp at Q25 and MiXCR to the public reads, then kept only in-frame beta chains. All rows with the same CDR3 protein become a single entry with the most common DNA and genes. The sample table shows some 46,000 distinct CDR3 sequences, and around 21% are seen once. The top ten hold about 55% of the sample.

The rearranged chain carries TRBV12-3 or TRBV12-4 and TRBJ2-2, with the D segment identity uncertain. This specimen consisted of CD8+ T cells from cultured PBMCs, obtained from culture after CMV antigen stimulation. The sequence came from a human donor in good health (CMV status not recorded). Some clones in this sample may be carry-over from other donors' samples. The CDR3 amino acid sequence is: CASSFGGNTGELFF. In nucleotides, the sequence is TGTGCCAGCAGTTTCGGCGGGAACACCGGGGAGCTGTTTTTT.